The T cell receptor (beta chain) described here comes from a study of blood T cells in healthy people across ages. Study details: Template switching captured about one barcoded beta molecule per two T cells.

J lost 2 bases, V lost 3 bases, and 7 bases had no gene match. CDR3 length equals 17 residues. Germline-derived CDR1 and CDR2 are SGHDT and YYEEEE. Together with a sample-barcoded 5' primer, a J-beta primer mix was included in a second PCR lasting about 7 to 11 cycles. Every single cDNA molecule received a tag from a template-switch adaptor with 12 random nucleotides. TCRdb independently ran MiXCR on the 5' RACE reads; one entry per CDR3 protein. The table includes 710,000 or so distinct CDR3 sequences, 22% detected once. The count of this clonotype is one. The V and J genes are TRBV5-6 and TRBJ2-3; 12 positions agree with TRBD2. The sample comprised blood. The clonotype was recovered from a man between 65 and 85 years old in good health. CDR3 in amino acids: CASSSPSSGGATDTQYF. DNA for the CDR3: TGTGCCAGCAGCTCTCCCTCTAGCGGGGGGGCCACAGATACGCAGTATTTT.